The present TCR beta chain was sequenced within a study of T cell repertoires in cytomegalovirus infection. Study-wide context: Through public TCR beta signatures, both CMV infection and matching HLA type were indicated.

Findings of the study overall: Identification of carriers of CMV plus the relevant HLA was performed using cumulative public TCR beta family frequency. In two of eight donors, the top clonotype was HLA-C-restricted CMV-specific.

TCRdb fed the reads into MiXCR, producing one record per CDR3 protein. The sample consists of about 460,000 distinct CDR3 sequences, about 11% of them appearing once. Losses at the gene ends were 3 bases for V and 3 bases for J; bases not matched to a gene: 7. Germline CDR1 reads MNHNY; CDR2 reads SVGAGI (reference sequence). The CDR3 consists of 15 residues. This clonotype was seen ten or more times. Its antigen is as yet unknown. The specimen was PBMCs. The chain carries TRBV6-6 and TRBJ2-7; 8 bases are shared with TRBD1. The sequence was obtained from a human donor in good health (CMV status not recorded). Some clones in this sample may be carry-over from other donors' samples. As DNA, the CDR3 is TGTGCCAGCAGTTATCCTCAGGGGGCAGGCTACGAGCAGTACTTC. This codes for CASSYPQGAGYEQYF.